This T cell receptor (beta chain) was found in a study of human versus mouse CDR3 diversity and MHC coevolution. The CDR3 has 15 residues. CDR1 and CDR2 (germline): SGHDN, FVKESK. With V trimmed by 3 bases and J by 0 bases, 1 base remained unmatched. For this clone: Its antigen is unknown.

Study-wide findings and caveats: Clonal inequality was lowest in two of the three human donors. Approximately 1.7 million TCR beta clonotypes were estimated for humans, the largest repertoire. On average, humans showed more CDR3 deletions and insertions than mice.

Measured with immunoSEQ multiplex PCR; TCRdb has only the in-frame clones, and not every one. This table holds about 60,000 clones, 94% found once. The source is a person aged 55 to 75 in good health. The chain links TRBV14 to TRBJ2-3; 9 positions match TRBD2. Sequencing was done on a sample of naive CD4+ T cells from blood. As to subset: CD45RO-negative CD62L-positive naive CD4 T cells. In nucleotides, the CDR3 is TGTGCCAGCAGCCAGGCGGGAGGGAGCACAGATACGCAGTATTTT. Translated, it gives CASSQAGGSTDTQYF.